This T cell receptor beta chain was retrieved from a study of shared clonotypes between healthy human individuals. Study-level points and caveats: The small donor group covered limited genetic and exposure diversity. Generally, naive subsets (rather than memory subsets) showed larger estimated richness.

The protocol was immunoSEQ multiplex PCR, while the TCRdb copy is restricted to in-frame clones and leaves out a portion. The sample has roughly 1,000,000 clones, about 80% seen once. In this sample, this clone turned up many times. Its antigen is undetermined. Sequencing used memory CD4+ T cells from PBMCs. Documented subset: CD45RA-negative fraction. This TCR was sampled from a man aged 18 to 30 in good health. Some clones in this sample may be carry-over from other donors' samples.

The CDR3, as DNA: TGTGCCAGCACCTACGGAACCGGGCGGACCACCGGGGAGCTGTTTTTT. The encoded protein is CASTYGTGRTTGELFF. The rearrangement links TRBV5-4 to TRBJ2-2; D is uncertain. Per germline, CDR1 SGHNT and CDR2 YYREEE (reference sequence). CDR3 length equals 16 residues. V lost 6 bases and J lost 4, with 19 bases in between.